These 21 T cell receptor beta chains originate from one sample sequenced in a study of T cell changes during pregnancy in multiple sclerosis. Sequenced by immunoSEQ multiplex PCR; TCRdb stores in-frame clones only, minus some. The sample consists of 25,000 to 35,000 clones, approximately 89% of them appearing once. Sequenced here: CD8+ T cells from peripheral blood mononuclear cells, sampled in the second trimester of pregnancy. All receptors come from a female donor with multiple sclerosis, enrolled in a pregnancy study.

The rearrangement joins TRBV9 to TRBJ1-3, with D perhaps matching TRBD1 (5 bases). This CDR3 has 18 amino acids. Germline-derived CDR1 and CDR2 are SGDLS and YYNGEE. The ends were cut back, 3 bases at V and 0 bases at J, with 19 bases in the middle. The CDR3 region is CASSEYRDSRTSGNTIYF. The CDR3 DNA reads TGTGCCAGCAGCGAATACCGGGACTCCCGAACCTCTGGAAACACCATATATTTT.

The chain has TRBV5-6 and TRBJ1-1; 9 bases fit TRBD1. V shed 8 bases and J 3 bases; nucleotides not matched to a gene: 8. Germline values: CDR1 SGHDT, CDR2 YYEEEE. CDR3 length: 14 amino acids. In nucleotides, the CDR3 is TGTGCCAGTATTACAGGGGGCAGGGACACTGAAGCTTTCTTT. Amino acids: CASITGGRDTEAFF. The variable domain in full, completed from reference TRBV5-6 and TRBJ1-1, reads DAGVTQSPTHLIKTRGQQVTLRCSPKSGHDTVSWYQQALGQGPQFIFQYYEEEERQRGNFPDRFSGHQFPNYSSELNVNALLLGDSALYLCASITGGRDTEAFFGQGTRLTVV.

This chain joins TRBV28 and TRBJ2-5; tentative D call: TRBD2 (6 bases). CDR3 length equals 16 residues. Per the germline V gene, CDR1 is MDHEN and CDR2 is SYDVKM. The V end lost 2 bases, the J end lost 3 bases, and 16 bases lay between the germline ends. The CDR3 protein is CASSLDGYGSKETQYF. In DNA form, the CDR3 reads TGTGCCAGCAGTTTAGACGGCTACGGGAGTAAAGAGACCCAGTACTTC.

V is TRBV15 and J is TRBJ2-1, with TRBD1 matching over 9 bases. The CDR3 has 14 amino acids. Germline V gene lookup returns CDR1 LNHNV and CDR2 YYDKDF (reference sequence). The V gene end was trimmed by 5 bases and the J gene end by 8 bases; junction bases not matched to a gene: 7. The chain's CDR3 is CATSVGQGMYEQFF. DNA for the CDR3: TGTGCCACCAGCGTTGGACAGGGGATGTATGAGCAGTTCTTC.

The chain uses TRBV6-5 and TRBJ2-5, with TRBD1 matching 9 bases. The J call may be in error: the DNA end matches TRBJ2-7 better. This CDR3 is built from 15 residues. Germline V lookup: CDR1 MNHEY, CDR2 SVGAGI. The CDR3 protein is CASSTTGTGSYEQYF. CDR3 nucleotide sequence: TGTGCCAGCAGTACCACCGGGACAGGGTCCTACGAGCAGTACTTC.

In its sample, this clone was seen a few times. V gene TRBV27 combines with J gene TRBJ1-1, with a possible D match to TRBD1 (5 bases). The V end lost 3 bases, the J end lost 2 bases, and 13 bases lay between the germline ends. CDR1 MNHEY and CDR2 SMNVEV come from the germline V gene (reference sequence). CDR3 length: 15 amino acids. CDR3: CASSLVGRGNTEAFF. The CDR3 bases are TGTGCCAGCAGTTTGGTAGGGAGGGGTAACACTGAAGCTTTCTTT.

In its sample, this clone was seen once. The CDR3 spells CASLYGGRLFF. CDR3 nucleotides: TGTGCCAGCCTGTATGGGGGGAGACTGTTTTTT. The chain links TRBV27 to TRBJ1-4, with D tentatively TRBD1 (5 bases). From germline, CDR1 is MNHEY and CDR2 SMNVEV (reference sequence). V dropped 8 bases and J dropped 13 bases, with 14 bases sitting between them. The CDR3 length is 11 residues.

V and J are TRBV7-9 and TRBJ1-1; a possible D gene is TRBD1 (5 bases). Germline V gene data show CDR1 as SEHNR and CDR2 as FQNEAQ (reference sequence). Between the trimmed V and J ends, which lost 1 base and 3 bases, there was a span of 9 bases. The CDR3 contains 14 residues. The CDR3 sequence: CASSLGGTYTEAFF. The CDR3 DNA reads TGTGCCAGCAGCTTAGGTGGGACTTACACTGAAGCTTTCTTT.

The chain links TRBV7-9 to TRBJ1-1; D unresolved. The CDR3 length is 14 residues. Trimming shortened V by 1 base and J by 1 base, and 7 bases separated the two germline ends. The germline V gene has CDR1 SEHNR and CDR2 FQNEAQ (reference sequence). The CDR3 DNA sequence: TGTGCCAGCAGCTTAGGGGGAGGGAACACTGAAGCTTTCTTT. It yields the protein CASSLGGGNTEAFF.

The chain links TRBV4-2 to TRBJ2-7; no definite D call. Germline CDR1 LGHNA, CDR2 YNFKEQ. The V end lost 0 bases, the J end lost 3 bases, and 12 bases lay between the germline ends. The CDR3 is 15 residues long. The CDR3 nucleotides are TGTGCCAGCAGCCAAGAGGGCCACGGTGGCTACGAGCAGTACTTC. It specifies CASSQEGHGGYEQYF.

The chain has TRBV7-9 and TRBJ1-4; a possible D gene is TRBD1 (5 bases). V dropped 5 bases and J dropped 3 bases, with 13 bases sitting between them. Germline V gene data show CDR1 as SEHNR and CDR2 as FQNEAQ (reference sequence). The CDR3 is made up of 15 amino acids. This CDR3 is CASSTIQGSNEKLFF. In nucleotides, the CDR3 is TGTGCCAGCAGCACTATTCAGGGCTCTAATGAAAAACTGTTTTTT.

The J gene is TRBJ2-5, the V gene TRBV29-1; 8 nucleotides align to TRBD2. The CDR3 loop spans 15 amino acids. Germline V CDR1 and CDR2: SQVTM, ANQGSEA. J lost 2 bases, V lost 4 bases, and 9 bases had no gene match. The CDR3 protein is CSVAGLVGRQETQYF. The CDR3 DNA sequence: TGCAGCGTTGCGGGACTAGTAGGACGGCAAGAGACCCAGTACTTC.

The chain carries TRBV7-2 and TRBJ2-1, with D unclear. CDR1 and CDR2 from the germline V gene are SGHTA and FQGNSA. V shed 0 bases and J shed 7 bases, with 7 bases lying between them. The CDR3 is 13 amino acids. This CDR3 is CASSLAGANEQFF. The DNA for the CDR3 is TGTGCCAGCAGCTTAGCTGGAGCAAATGAGCAGTTCTTC.

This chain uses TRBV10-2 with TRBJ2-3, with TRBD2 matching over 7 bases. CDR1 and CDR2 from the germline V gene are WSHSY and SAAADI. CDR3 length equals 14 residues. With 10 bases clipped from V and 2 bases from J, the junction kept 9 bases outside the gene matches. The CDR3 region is CATTPSGLTDTQYF. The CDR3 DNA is TGCGCCACCACCCCTAGCGGCCTCACAGATACGCAGTATTTT.

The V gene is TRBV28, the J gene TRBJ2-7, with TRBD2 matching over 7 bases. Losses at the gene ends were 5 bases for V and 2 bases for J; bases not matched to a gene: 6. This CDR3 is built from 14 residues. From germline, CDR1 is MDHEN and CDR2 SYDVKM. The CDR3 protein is CASSTPSGTYEQYF. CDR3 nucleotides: TGTGCCAGCAGTACCCCTAGCGGAACCTACGAGCAGTACTTC. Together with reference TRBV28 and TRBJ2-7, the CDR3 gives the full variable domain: DVKVTQSSRYLVKRTGEKVFLECVQDMDHENMFWYRQDPGLGLRLIYFSYDVKMKEKGDIPEGYSVSREKKERFSLILESASTNQTSMYLCASSTPSGTYEQYFGPGTRLTVT.

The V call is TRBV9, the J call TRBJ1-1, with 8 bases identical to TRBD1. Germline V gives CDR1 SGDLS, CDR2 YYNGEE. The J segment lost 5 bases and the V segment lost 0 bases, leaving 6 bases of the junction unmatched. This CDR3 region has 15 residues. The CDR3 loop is CASSVEGYRGTEAFF. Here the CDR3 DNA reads TGTGCCAGCAGCGTAGAGGGATACAGGGGGACTGAAGCTTTCTTT. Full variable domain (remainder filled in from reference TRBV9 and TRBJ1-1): DSGVTQTPKHLITATGQRVTLRCSPRSGDLSVYWYQQSLDQGLQFLIQYYNGEERAKGNILERFSAQQFPDLHSELNLSSLELGDSALYFCASSVEGYRGTEAFFGQGTRLTVV.

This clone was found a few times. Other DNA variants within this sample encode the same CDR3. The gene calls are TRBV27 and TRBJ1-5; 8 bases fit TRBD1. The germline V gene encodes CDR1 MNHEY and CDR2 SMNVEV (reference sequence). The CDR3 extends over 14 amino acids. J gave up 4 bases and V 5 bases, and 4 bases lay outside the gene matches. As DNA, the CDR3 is TGTGCCAGCAGTCCCCGACAGGGGAATCAGCCCCAGCATTTT. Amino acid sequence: CASSPRQGNQPQHF.

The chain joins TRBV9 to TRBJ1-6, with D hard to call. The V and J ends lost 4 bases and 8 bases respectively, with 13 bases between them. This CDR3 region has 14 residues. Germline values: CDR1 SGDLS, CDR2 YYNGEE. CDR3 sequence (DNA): TGTGCCAGCAGCAGTACGGGGTCGGATTCACCCCTCCACTTT. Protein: CASSSTGSDSPLHF.

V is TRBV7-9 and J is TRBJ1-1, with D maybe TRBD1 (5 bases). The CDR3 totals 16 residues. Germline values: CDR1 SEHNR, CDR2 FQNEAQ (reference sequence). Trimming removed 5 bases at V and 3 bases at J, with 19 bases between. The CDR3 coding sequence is TGTGCCAGCAGCAAACAGGTTCGGGGAGGGTACACTGAAGCTTTCTTT. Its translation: CASSKQVRGGYTEAFF.

CDR3 bases: TGTGCCAGCAGCTATTGGACTAAAGTTGAGACCCAGTACTTC. Amino acids: CASSYWTKVETQYF. The V call is TRBV5-4, the J call TRBJ2-5; perhaps TRBD2 as D (6 bases). Germline values: CDR1 SGHNT, CDR2 YYREEE (reference sequence). Trimming left V 3 bases short and J 5 bases short, with 14 bases between. The CDR3 length is 14 residues.

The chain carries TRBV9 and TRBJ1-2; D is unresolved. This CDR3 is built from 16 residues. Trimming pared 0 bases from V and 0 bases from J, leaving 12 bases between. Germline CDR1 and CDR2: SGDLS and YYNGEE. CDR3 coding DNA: TGTGCCAGCAGCGTAGGAGGAGGGCCATCTAACTATGGCTACACCTTC. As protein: CASSVGGGPSNYGYTF.